Each of the 10 T cell receptor beta chains below was sequenced from the same sample in a study of T cells in Graves' hyperthyroidism and ophthalmopathy. Amplification of TCR beta CDR3 regions was performed using RNA transcripts as template. First-round RT-PCR targeting the TCR CDR3 was performed with the HTBI primer set. TCRdb fed the multiplex PCR reads into MiXCR, producing one record per CDR3 protein. This table has some 690,000 distinct CDR3 sequences, roughly 17% appearing once. The sequenced sample consisted of blood. These receptors all come from a man aged 50-60 years with Graves' hyperthyroidism.

This clonotype was detected ten times or more. V usage is TRBV28 and J usage is TRBJ1-1; D not certain. Germline CDR1 and CDR2: MDHEN and SYDVKM. The length of the CDR3 is 14 residues. V shed 2 bases and J shed 7 bases, with 14 bases lying between them. The CDR3 sequence: CASSLRAGRGEAFF. CDR3 coding DNA: TGTGCCAGCAGTTTAAGGGCAGGTCGTGGTGAAGCTTTCTTT.

This clonotype has a count of ten or more. This chain links TRBV7-9 with TRBJ2-1; TRBD1 matches 8 bases. V lost 5 bases to trimming and J lost 5 bases; unmatched junction nucleotides: 5. Germline V lookup: CDR1 SEHNR, CDR2 FQNEAQ (reference sequence). The CDR3 length is 14 residues. As DNA, the CDR3 is TGTGCCAGCAGCGCGGGACAGGCCCACAATGAGCAGTTCTTC. It codes for CASSAGQAHNEQFF. Full variable domain (missing parts from reference TRBV7-9 and TRBJ2-1): DTGVSQNPRHKITKRGQNVTFRCDPISEHNRLYWYRQTLGQGPEFLTYFQNEAQLEKSRLLSDRFSAERPKGSFSTLEIQRTEQGDSAMYLCASSAGQAHNEQFFGPGTRLTVL.

This clonotype was observed many times. The chain links TRBV28 to TRBJ1-5; 9 positions match TRBD1. Germline V gives CDR1 MDHEN, CDR2 SYDVKM. With V trimmed by 2 bases and J by 4 bases, 12 bases remained unmatched. The CDR3 is 18 amino acids. Here the CDR3 DNA reads TGTGCCAGCAGTTTAATAAGGGGACAGGGTGTATTGAATCAGCCCCAGCATTTT. It translates to CASSLIRGQGVLNQPQHF. Full variable domain (rest looked up from reference TRBV28 and TRBJ1-5): DVKVTQSSRYLVKRTGEKVFLECVQDMDHENMFWYRQDPGLGLRLIYFSYDVKMKEKGDIPEGYSVSREKKERFSLILESASTNQTSMYLCASSLIRGQGVLNQPQHFGDGTRLSIL.

The chain employs TRBV7-3 and TRBJ2-5; no reliable D call. The CDR3 has 18 residues. Germline lookup yields CDR1 SGHTA and CDR2 FQGTGA. V lost 5 bases, J lost 3 bases, and 25 bases lay in between. CDR3 bases: TGTGCCAGCAGCCCCCCCCCAAGCCCGGGCCCCAGGAAAGAGACCCAGTACTTC. The encoded protein is CASSPPPSPGPRKETQYF.

The J gene is TRBJ1-5, the V gene TRBV29-1, with unresolved D. There are 15 residues in the CDR3. From germline, CDR1 is SQVTM and CDR2 ANQGSEA. Trimming removed 0 bases from V and 0 bases from J, with 9 bases in between. The CDR3 protein is CSVEDSDYSNQPQHF. The DNA for the CDR3 is TGCAGCGTTGAAGACAGCGATTATAGCAATCAGCCCCAGCATTTT.

The chain has TRBV20-1 and TRBJ1-5, with D perhaps matching TRBD1 (6 bases). Germline V gene lookup returns CDR1 DFQATT and CDR2 SNEGSKA (reference sequence). This CDR3 region has 15 residues. Trimming took 2 bases from V and 2 from J, leaving 13 bases between them. This CDR3 reads CSARRLEGGNQPQHF. CDR3 nucleotide sequence: TGCAGTGCTAGACGCCTTGAGGGGGGCAATCAGCCCCAGCATTTT.

This clonotype was detected ten times or more. The chain recombines TRBV27 with TRBJ2-1, with 9 bases fitting TRBD2. The V gene end was trimmed by 8 bases and the J gene end by 0 bases; junction bases not matched to a gene: 8. CDR3 length: 16 amino acids. Germline V gene sequence: CDR1 MNHEY, CDR2 SMNVEV (reference sequence). The CDR3 bases are TGTGCCAGCCAGACTACAGCGGGGGGCTCCTACAATGAGCAGTTCTTC. Amino acids: CASQTTAGGSYNEQFF.

Many counts were recorded for this clonotype. The chain couples TRBV7-6 to TRBJ2-3; D unclear. Germline assignment: CDR1 SGHVS and CDR2 FNYEAQ. There are 14 residues in the CDR3. V was clipped by 5 bases and J by 2 bases, with 11 bases between them. This CDR3 is CASSDTAVTDTQYF. The CDR3 nucleotides are TGTGCCAGCAGCGACACTGCCGTCACAGATACGCAGTATTTT. The full variable domain, with the rest looked up from reference TRBV7-6 and TRBJ2-3, is GAGVSQSPRYKVTKRGQDVALRCDPISGHVSLYWYRQALGQGPEFLTYFNYEAQQDKSGLPNDRFSAERPEGSISTLTIQRTEQRDSAMYRCASSDTAVTDTQYFGPGTRLTVL.

This clonotype was seen ten or more times. V usage is TRBV25-1 and J usage is TRBJ2-1, with TRBD2 matching over 14 bases. Germline CDR1 MGHDK, CDR2 SYGVNS. J was trimmed by 8 bases and V by 5 bases; bases with no gene match: 17. CDR3 length: 19 residues. The CDR3 reads CASSRLAGGRYVSSDEQFF. The CDR3 bases are TGTGCCAGCAGTCGACTAGCGGGAGGGCGGTACGTGAGCTCGGATGAGCAGTTCTTC.

This clonotype was recorded many times. This rearrangement joins TRBV2 to TRBJ2-7; D not resolved. V lost 6 bases, J lost 3 bases, and 9 bases lay in between. CDR3 length equals 12 residues. Per germline, CDR1 SNHLY and CDR2 FYNNEI. The chain's CDR3 is CASSDGFYEQYF. The DNA for the CDR3 is TGTGCCAGCAGCGACGGATTCTACGAGCAGTACTTC. The full variable domain, with the rest looked up from reference TRBV2 and TRBJ2-7, is EPEVTQTPSHQVTQMGQEVILRCVPISNHLYFYWYRQILGQKVEFLVSFYNNEISEKSEIFDDQFSVERPDGSNFTLKIRSTKLEDSAMYFCASSDGFYEQYFGPGTRLTVT.